This TCR beta chain was sequenced during a study of monozygotic twins with inflammatory bowel disease (dated by TCRdb to between 2018 and 2021). As for the study more broadly: The full study comprised 28 monozygotic twin pairs: nine German pairs (four IBD-concordant, five IBD-discordant) and 19 IBD-discordant Danish pairs. Each individual had, on average, about 151 000 unique TCRalpha sequences and 181 000 unique TCRbeta sequences available for analysis. The search for disease-associated traits relied mainly on comparing IBD patients with their genetically identical healthy co-twins within discordant pairs. The paper as a whole reports these results and caveats: The results gave no support for a single strong signal or clonotype linked to IBD. IBD patients shared fewer clonotypes with other individuals than healthy twins did, most markedly in patients showing signs of disease activity. Because patients were on differing immunosuppressive treatments, the repertoires may have picked up extra background noise and inter-individual variability. Measured by the inverse Simpson index, TCRbeta repertoire diversity was lower in IBD patients than in their healthy co-twins. Repertoire similarity did not differ between concordant and discordant twins, possibly due to limited statistical power. The analysis was unable to tell different T cell subtypes apart.

Worth noting for this clonotype: The target of this receptor is not known.

Taken from cysteine to phenylalanine, the CDR3 has 14 residues. No DNA sequence was recorded. The germline V gene yields SGHRS for CDR1 and YFSETQ for CDR2. From each donor, a roughly 2.6 ml peripheral blood sample was collected into PAXgene tubes and stored at -80 degrees C. Without any T cell sorting, total RNA was extracted from whole blood using the PAXgene blood miRNA kit on an automated QIAcube. Peripheral blood from monozygotic twin pairs, either concordant or discordant for inflammatory bowel disease, underwent deep TCRalpha and TCRbeta repertoire profiling that used unique molecular barcoding. For every twin pair, smoking habits were documented, and each individual was categorised as a current, former or never smoker. Preparation of the library involved 5' RACE. Preparation of each TCR library used approximately 4,000 ng of total RNA. cDNA was synthesized with SMARTScribe reverse transcriptase in eight separate reactions per sample. During cDNA synthesis, template switching introduced unique molecular identifiers that contained a 6-nucleotide sample barcode. Two nested PCRs of about 16 and 10 cycles amplified the TCRalpha and TCRbeta cDNA, and bead purification followed each PCR. Before amplification, the cDNA was both treated with uracil DNA-glycosylase and purified with the QIAquick PCR purification kit. The second PCR added Illumina TruSeq-compatible adapters along with sample-specific barcodes. TapeStation and Qubit were used to check library quality and concentration, and 5 to 6 ng of each library went into the pool. Sequencing of pooled libraries was carried out on an Illumina HiSeq2500 single-index Rapid Run using 2 x 100 bp reads and custom sequencing primers. The paper's data handling went like this. MiGEC version 1.2.6 was used for UMI-based consensus assembly to correct PCR and sequencing errors. MiXCR version 2.1.1 was used for V(D)J alignment, clonotype assembly and CDR3 extraction. To normalise gene usage, clonotype sharing and MAIT/NKT TCR abundance, the top 1000, 10 000 and 20 000 clonotypes in each sample were analysed. After downsampling to 27 000 UMIs, diversity was calculated as the inverse Simpson index using the vegan R package. Paired Mann-Whitney U tests were applied to discordant twin pairs, and Benjamini-Hochberg correction was used for multiple testing. TCRdb reprocessed the reads and provides one entry for every CDR3 protein sequence; no DNA is given. Here the V and J calls rest on TCRdb's processing, not on the authors' analysis. The table kept for this sample lists some 170,000 distinct CDR3 sequences. The ten largest clones add up to roughly 2.4% of the sample.

The sequence was obtained from a human donor with ulcerative colitis or Crohn's disease, or a healthy co-twin of an affected twin (not recorded which). The source material was blood. The V and J segments used are TRBV5-1 and TRBJ1-6; TCRdb's D gene call, TRBD1, goes unchecked for lack of DNA. The CDR3 corresponds to CASSLQGNISPLHF.